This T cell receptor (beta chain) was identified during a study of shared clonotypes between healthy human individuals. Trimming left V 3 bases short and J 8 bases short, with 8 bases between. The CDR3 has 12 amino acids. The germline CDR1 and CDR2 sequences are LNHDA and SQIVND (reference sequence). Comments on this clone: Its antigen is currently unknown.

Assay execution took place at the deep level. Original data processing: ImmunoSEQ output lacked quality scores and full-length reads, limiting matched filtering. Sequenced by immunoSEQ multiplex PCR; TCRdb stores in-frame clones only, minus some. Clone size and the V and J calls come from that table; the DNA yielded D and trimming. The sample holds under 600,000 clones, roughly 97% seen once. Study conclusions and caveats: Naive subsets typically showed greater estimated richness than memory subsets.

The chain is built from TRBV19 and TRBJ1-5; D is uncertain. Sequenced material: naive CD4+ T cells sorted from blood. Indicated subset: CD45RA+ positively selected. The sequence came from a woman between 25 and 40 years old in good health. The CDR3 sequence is CASSMTLEPQHF. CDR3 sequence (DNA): TGTGCCAGTAGTATGACCCTAGAGCCCCAGCATTTT.